Reported below is one T cell receptor (beta chain). Its antigen remains unidentified. 13 Jbeta primers and 60 Vbeta primers were used for the PCR. Clones were read by immunoSEQ multiplex PCR, and TCRdb kept only the in-frame ones, dropping some. The repertoire holds about 170,000 clones, with roughly 80% as singletons. The V and J ends lost 7 bases and 5 bases, in that order; junction bases with no gene match: 6. This CDR3 has 13 amino acids. From germline, CDR1 is SQVTM and CDR2 ANQGSEA. In nominal health when sampled, donors likely had unrecorded immune exposures nonetheless. The source of the sample is a study of cytomegalovirus exposure and HLA in healthy donors. Overall study results and limits: Cytomegalovirus association was listed for about 180 TCR beta chains. A later analysis found most CMV-associated TCR beta chains apparently HLA-restricted.

The specimen sequenced was PBMCs. The source is a male donor in good health and CMV-seronegative. The chain recombines TRBV29-1 with TRBJ2-5; TRBD1 aligns across 11 bases. CDR3 in amino acids: CSAPRDRGETQYF. CDR3 DNA: TGCAGCGCCCCCCGGGACAGGGGGGAGACCCAGTACTTC.